This TCR beta chain originates from a study of early stage breast cancer tumors. The junction had 10 bases not matched to a gene; V was cut back by 5 bases and J by 3 bases. Looked up from germline, CDR1 is MDHEN and CDR2 is SYDVKM. This CDR3 has 16 residues. This clone has only one observation. Each sample had two DNA replicates, approximately 0.49 ug blood or roughly 1.6 ug tissue. The protocol was immunoSEQ multiplex PCR, while the TCRdb copy is restricted to in-frame clones and leaves out a portion. The table includes some 75,000 clones, around 80% detected once. Sequencing input: blood. The TCR sequence derives from a person aged 55 to 75 with breast cancer. The chain joins TRBV28 to TRBJ1-5; 7 positions match TRBD1. CDR3 DNA sequence: TGTGCCAGCAGTCCAAGCCACAGGGGATACAATCAGCCCCAGCATTTT. It codes for CASSPSHRGYNQPQHF.